The next 5 T cell receptor beta chains were all read from a single sample in a study of cytomegalovirus exposure and HLA in healthy donors. PCR primers comprised 60 Vbeta and 13 Jbeta primers. The protocol was immunoSEQ multiplex PCR, while the TCRdb copy is restricted to in-frame clones and leaves out a portion. The sample yields fewer than 150,000 clones, 70% to 85% seen once. Material: PBMCs. The receptor source for this set is a woman aged 18 to 35 in good health and CMV-seronegative.

The chain employs TRBV5-1 and TRBJ2-1, with TRBD2 matching over 10 bases. Unmatched junction bases numbered 9, after V lost 3 bases and J lost 0 bases. The CDR3 is 18 residues long. The V gene's germline CDR1 is SGHRS and CDR2 YFSETQ. CDR3 amino acids: CASSSRTSGVSSYNEQFF. DNA for the CDR3: TGCGCCAGCAGCTCCCGGACTAGCGGCGTCAGCTCCTACAATGAGCAGTTCTTC.

The chain recombines TRBV18 with TRBJ2-1; D perhaps matches TRBD1 (6 bases). The CDR3 has 13 residues. V lost 6 bases and J 3 bases, leaving 9 bases between the germline ends. Germline CDR1 and CDR2: KGHSH and LQKENI. CDR3 sequence (DNA): TGTGCCAGCTCCCCGGACAGCTACAATGAGCAGTTCTTC. Translation: CASSPDSYNEQFF.

CDR3 bases: TGTGCCAGCAGTTTAAACCGTATTACTAGCACAGATACGCAGTATTTT. Protein sequence: CASSLNRITSTDTQYF. V is TRBV28 and J is TRBJ2-3; D not resolved. Germline-derived CDR1 and CDR2 are MDHEN and SYDVKM. The CDR3 totals 16 residues. Trimming shortened V by 2 bases and J by 0 bases, and 12 bases separated the two germline ends.

The chain has TRBV4-2 and TRBJ1-5; D possibly corresponds to TRBD1 (6 bases). CDR1 LGHNA and CDR2 YNFKEQ come from the germline V gene. V was pared by 4 bases and J by 6 bases, with 16 bases between. This CDR3 has 15 residues. For the CDR3, the DNA is TGTGCCAGCAGCCTTACGACAGGCCAAATTCAGCCCCAGCATTTT. Its protein is CASSLTTGQIQPQHF.

The chain links TRBV27 to TRBJ2-3; the D gene is possibly TRBD1 (6 bases). Germline loops: CDR1 MNHEY, CDR2 SMNVEV (reference sequence). This CDR3 is 14 amino acids long. The V end lost 1 base, the J end lost 5 bases, and 10 bases lay between the germline ends. The CDR3 loop reads CASSLWGTQDTQYF. The CDR3 coding sequence is TGTGCCAGCAGTTTATGGGGGACACAAGATACGCAGTATTTT.